This T cell receptor (beta chain) came from a study of blood T cell repertoires in COVID-19. Across the study: Samples of COVID-19 (acute and convalescent) were obtained from the United States, Italy and Spain. T cells, B-cell-depleted T cells, or PBMCs provided the cDNA or gDNA that served as material.

V was cut by 1 base and J by 7 bases, with 8 bases left in between. Germline V gene lookup returns CDR1 GTSNPN and CDR2 SVGIG (reference sequence). This CDR3 contains 12 residues. No more than 2 weeks before study entry, exposed participants had met a case of COVID-19. As processed by the authors: Researchers report that nucleated cell counts were estimated from reference gene primer amplification. Here immunoSEQ multiplex PCR was the method, and the copy in TCRdb shows in-frame clones only, minus some. From that table come the V and J calls and clone size; the DNA was used to work out D and trimming. The top ten clones hold less than 3.5% of a sample with some 320,000 clones, about 90% of them seen once.

The sample consisted of PBMCs or T cells enriched from blood (not recorded which). The receptor's source is a woman in her forties or fifties who had been exposed to COVID-19. The rearrangement links TRBV30 to TRBJ2-1; D is ambiguous. CDR3 coding DNA: TGTGCCTGGAGTGGGTCCGGGAATGAGCAGTTCTTC. It specifies CAWSGSGNEQFF. Supplemented by reference TRBV30 and TRBJ2-1, the full variable domain reads SQTIHQWPATLVQPVGSPLSLECTVEGTSNPNLYWYRQAAGRGLQLLFYSVGIGQISSEVPQNLSASRPQDRQFILSSKKLLLSDSGFYLCAWSGSGNEQFFGPGTRLTVL.